This TCR beta chain was observed in a study of cytomegalovirus exposure and HLA in healthy donors. Broader study findings: Another analysis was done later, and it associated fewer than 20,000 TCR beta sequences with HLA alleles at 0.05 false discovery rate.

Both 60 Vbeta primers and 13 Jbeta primers went into the PCR. Sequencing was performed with immunoSEQ multiplex PCR; in TCRdb, only in-frame clones are kept and a portion is missing. The sample holds approximately 120,000 clones, approximately 80% seen once. This CDR3 has 13 residues. The V gene lost 3 bases and the J gene lost 6 bases, with 11 bases spanning the gap. Germline lookup yields CDR1 KGHSH and CDR2 LQKENI. Nominally healthy donors provided the samples, though records likely missed some immune exposures. A word on this clone: Its antigen is not identified.

The chain has TRBV18 and TRBJ1-2, with D possibly being TRBD1 (5 bases). This clonotype was sampled from a man younger than 45 in good health and CMV-seronegative. The specimen was PBMCs. For the CDR3, the DNA is TGTGCCAGCTCACCCCTCCCGGGGGATGGCTACACCTTC. Its translation: CASSPLPGDGYTF.